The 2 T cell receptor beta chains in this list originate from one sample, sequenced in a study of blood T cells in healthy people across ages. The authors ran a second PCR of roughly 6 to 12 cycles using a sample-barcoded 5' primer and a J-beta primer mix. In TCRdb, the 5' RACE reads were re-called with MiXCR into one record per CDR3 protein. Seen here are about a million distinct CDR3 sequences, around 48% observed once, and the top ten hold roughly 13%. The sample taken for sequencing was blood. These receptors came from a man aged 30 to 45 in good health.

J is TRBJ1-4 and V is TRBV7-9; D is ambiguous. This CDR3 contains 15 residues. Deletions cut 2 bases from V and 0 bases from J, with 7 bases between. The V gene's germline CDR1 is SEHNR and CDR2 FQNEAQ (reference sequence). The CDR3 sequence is CASSLTEATNEKLFF. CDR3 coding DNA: TGTGCCAGCAGCTTAACTGAAGCAACTAATGAAAAACTGTTTTTT.

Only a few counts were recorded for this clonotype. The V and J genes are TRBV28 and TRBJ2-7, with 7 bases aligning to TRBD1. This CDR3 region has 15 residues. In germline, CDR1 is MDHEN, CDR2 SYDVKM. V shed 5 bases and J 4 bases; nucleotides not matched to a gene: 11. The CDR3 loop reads CASSPKDRFSYEQYF. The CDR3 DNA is TGTGCCAGCAGTCCGAAGGACAGGTTTTCATACGAGCAGTACTTC.